This T cell receptor beta chain stems from a study of T cells in Graves' hyperthyroidism and ophthalmopathy. Study as a whole: Specimen type is peripheral blood, collected at initial diagnosis prior to any treatment. The study, taken as a whole, reports: Blood held most thyroid clonotypes expanded above 0.001 frequency. In validation, the model predicted ophthalmopathy. These predictions came a median roughly 6.5 months before onset.

This clonotype was counted many times. What it binds is unknown. The CDR3 consists of 15 residues. The trim removed 3 bases at V and 4 bases at J, leaving 8 bases unmatched. CDR1 and CDR2 (germline): MDHEN, SYDVKM. Researchers took RNA transcripts and amplified the TCR beta CDR3 regions from them. The TCR CDR3 was amplified in a first-round RT-PCR using the HTBI primer set. TCRdb recomputed calls from the multiplex PCR reads with MiXCR, one row per CDR3 protein. The repertoire has under 400,000 distinct CDR3 sequences, under 25% of them found once; the top ten carry around half. The TCR originated in a woman between 45 and 65 years old with Graves' hyperthyroidism. The J gene is TRBJ2-7, the V gene TRBV28; TRBD1 aligns across 8 bases. The sample was blood. CDR3 protein: CASSFGQGRGYEQYF. CDR3 DNA: TGTGCCAGCAGTTTTGGACAGGGCAGGGGATACGAGCAGTACTTC.